This T cell receptor beta chain was obtained from a study of T cells in Graves' hyperthyroidism and ophthalmopathy. RNA transcripts yielded amplified TCR beta CDR3 regions. HTBI primers were used for first-round RT-PCR of the TCR CDR3. TCRdb ran MiXCR on the multiplex PCR reads and lists one entry per CDR3 protein. The table has about 560,000 distinct CDR3 sequences, roughly 14% seen once. This clonotype occurred a few times. The CDR3 runs to 12 residues. V was clipped by 1 base and J by 7 bases, with 7 bases between them. Germline CDR1 and CDR2: LGHNA and YNFKEQ. The chain links TRBV4-2 to TRBJ1-1; D is unresolved. The origin of this receptor is a woman in her 30s with Graves' hyperthyroidism. The sample was blood. CDR3 in DNA: TGTGCCAGCAGCCAAGTTGGGCTTGAAGCTTTCTTT. Translated: CASSQVGLEAFF.